Listed here are 26 T cell receptor beta chains from one sample, sequenced in a study of early T cells in non-severe SARS-CoV-2 infection. MiXCR was run by TCRdb on the 5' RACE reads, yielding one entry per CDR3 protein. The profile shows about 17,000 distinct CDR3 sequences, around 5.1% of them singletons. The sample taken for sequencing was whole blood. Source of these receptors: an adult who was a healthcare worker with PCR-confirmed SARS-CoV-2 infection or an uninfected control (not recorded which).

This clonotype showed up many times. V gene TRBV7-9 combines with J gene TRBJ2-7; 7 nucleotides align to TRBD1. The V gene's germline CDR1 is SEHNR and CDR2 FQNEAQ (reference sequence). The CDR3 consists of 13 residues. V dropped 6 bases and J dropped 4; count of bases not matched to a gene: 6. The CDR3 loop is CASRRQGRYEQYF. The CDR3 coding sequence is TGTGCCAGCAGGAGACAGGGAAGGTACGAGCAGTACTTC.

This clonotype is medium-sized. This sequence joins TRBV20-1 and TRBJ2-5; 12 bases match TRBD2. CDR1 is DFQATT and CDR2 is SNEGSKA in the germline V gene (reference sequence). Trimming took 1 base from V and 3 from J; bases not matched to a gene: 9. The CDR3 has 17 residues. In DNA, the CDR3 is TGCAGTGCTAGAGGTACCGGGACTAGCGGGCCGAAAGAGACCCAGTACTTC. It codes for CSARGTGTSGPKETQYF.

This clonotype has ten or more counts. The chain couples TRBV30 to TRBJ2-7; 7 bases map to TRBD1. Germline V lookup: CDR1 GTSNPN, CDR2 SVGIG (reference sequence). V gave up 1 base and J gave up 2 bases; unmatched junction bases: 11. The length of the CDR3 is 16 residues. CDR3 loop: CAWSAAGTARAYEQYF. The CDR3 region has the DNA TGTGCCTGGAGTGCCGCCGGGACAGCTAGAGCCTACGAGCAGTACTTC.

The chain combines TRBV25-1 with TRBJ2-5; no clear D. The CDR3 runs to 13 residues. From germline, CDR1 is MGHDK and CDR2 SYGVNS. V gave up 8 bases and J gave up 5 bases, with 15 bases separating them. CDR3 residues: CASLPRLGETQYF. The DNA of the CDR3 is TGTGCCAGCCTCCCGAGGTTGGGGGAGACCCAGTACTTC.

V is TRBV9 and J is TRBJ1-3, with D perhaps matching TRBD1 (6 bases). Germline V gene sequence: CDR1 SGDLS, CDR2 YYNGEE. This CDR3 is built from 15 residues. V lost 4 bases and J lost 2, with 13 bases in between. In DNA, the CDR3 is TGTGCCAGCAGCAAAGGGGGAGGGACTGGAAACACCATATATTTT. It specifies CASSKGGGTGNTIYF.

Ten or more counts support this clonotype. The chain combines TRBV10-1 with TRBJ2-1; 14 bases are shared with TRBD2. The ends lost 3 bases at V and 9 bases at J; junction bases unmatched: 10. The CDR3 runs to 17 residues. Per germline, CDR1 WNHNN and CDR2 SYGVQD (reference sequence). The CDR3 DNA sequence: TGCGCCAGCAGTGACCCGGGACTAGCGGGAGTTAAGGGTGAGCAGTTCTTC. Residues: CASSDPGLAGVKGEQFF.

The CDR3 nucleotides are TGCAGTGCTGGAAAACCCAAGGGGGTTGGCACTGAAGCTTTCTTT. Protein sequence: CSAGKPKGVGTEAFF. This rearrangement joins TRBV20-1 to TRBJ1-1; possible D gene TRBD1, 6 bases. The V end lost 5 bases, the J end lost 4 bases, and 20 bases lay between the germline ends. The length of the CDR3 is 15 residues. Germline V gene lookup returns CDR1 DFQATT and CDR2 SNEGSKA (reference sequence).

This clonotype was recorded at least ten times. This chain connects TRBV24-1 to TRBJ1-2, with D unresolved. The ends were cut back, 1 base at V and 8 bases at J, with 7 bases in the middle. In germline, CDR1 is KGHDR, CDR2 SFDVKD. The CDR3 is 12 amino acids. In DNA, the CDR3 is TGTGCCACCAGTGATTTCGAGGGAGGCTACACCTTC. It yields the protein CATSDFEGGYTF.

The rearrangement links TRBV6-1 to TRBJ1-2; 9 nucleotides match TRBD1. The CDR3 runs to 20 residues. V shed 7 bases, J shed 2 bases, and the junction held 23 bases outside the gene matches. CDR1 is MNHNS and CDR2 is SASEGT in the germline V gene. The CDR3 DNA is TGTGCCAGCATGAACCCTACACAGGGGGCTCCCGATGTATTGAACTATGGCTACACCTTC. The encoded protein is CASMNPTQGAPDVLNYGYTF.

This clonotype was seen many times. This chain connects TRBV4-3 to TRBJ2-7; 8 positions agree with TRBD1. Per germline, CDR1 LGHNA and CDR2 YSLEER. With 2 bases clipped from V and 9 bases from J, the junction kept 3 bases outside the gene matches. The length of the CDR3 is 12 residues. The CDR3 DNA follows: TGCGCCAGCAGCCAATCCGGACAGGGGCAGTACGTC. Translation gives CASSQSGQGQYV.

The J gene is TRBJ2-3, the V gene TRBV5-4; D not resolved. There are 14 residues in the CDR3. Germline V gene lookup returns CDR1 SGHNT and CDR2 YYREEE (reference sequence). V was cut by 1 base and J by 1 base, with 7 bases left in between. The chain's CDR3 is CASSLTRGTDTQYF. As DNA, the CDR3 is TGTGCCAGCAGCTTGACCCGCGGCACAGATACGCAGTATTTT. The whole variable domain, remainder taken from reference TRBV5-4 and TRBJ2-3, is ETGVTQSPTHLIKTRGQQVTLRCSSQSGHNTVSWYQQALGQGPQFIFQYYREEENGRGNFPPRFSGLQFPNYSSELNVNALELDDSALYLCASSLTRGTDTQYFGPGTRLTVL.

This clonotype was observed many times. V and J are TRBV9 and TRBJ2-1; 7 bases fit TRBD2. V lost 4 bases to trimming and J lost 9 bases; unmatched junction nucleotides: 10. This CDR3 has 14 amino acids. Germline lookup yields CDR1 SGDLS and CDR2 YYNGEE. The CDR3 nucleotides read TGTGCCAGCAGCTTCGGACTAGTTCTTAGTGAGCAGTTCTTC. Residues: CASSFGLVLSEQFF.

This clonotype rates as medium-sized. The chain joins TRBV4-1 to TRBJ2-1; TRBD2 agrees at 10 bases. The CDR3 runs 15 residues. Germline lookup yields CDR1 MGHRA and CDR2 YSYEKL. The junction had 5 bases not matched to a gene; V was cut back by 2 bases and J by 7 bases. The CDR3, as DNA: TGCGCCAGCAGCCAACTAGCGGGAGAGCGGAATGAGCAGTTCTTC. Translation gives CASSQLAGERNEQFF.

This clonotype was seen more than once but under ten times. This chain connects TRBV6-2 or TRBV6-3 to TRBJ2-1, with 12 bases fitting TRBD2. After removal of 6 bases from V and 4 bases from J, the junction contained 7 bases not matched to a gene. CDR3 size: 16 residues. Germline V gives CDR1 MNHEY, CDR2 SVGEGT. CDR3 coding DNA: TGTGCCAGCAGAAAACTAGCGGGAGGCCATTACAATGAGCAGTTCTTC. This sequence encodes CASRKLAGGHYNEQFF.

This clonotype was counted many times. V and J are TRBV6-1 and TRBJ2-3; tentative D call: TRBD1 (5 bases). Trimming removed 7 bases at V and 4 bases at J, with 18 bases between. Germline CDR1 reads MNHNS; CDR2 reads SASEGT. The length of the CDR3 is 15 residues. CDR3 coding DNA: TGTGCCAGCAATATTCAGAACAGGTTGGCAGATACGCAGTATTTT. Translating it yields CASNIQNRLADTQYF.

By frequency in the sample, this clonotype is medium-sized. This chain joins TRBV11-2 and TRBJ2-1; 7 nucleotides align to TRBD2. The trim removed 4 bases at V and 0 bases at J, leaving 6 bases unmatched. The germline gives CDR1 SGHAT, CDR2 FQNNGV. The CDR3 has 16 amino acids. For the CDR3, the DNA is TGTGCCAGCAGCTATTCTAGCGGAATCTCCTACAATGAGCAGTTCTTC. This gives the protein CASSYSSGISYNEQFF. The full variable domain, its missing parts supplied by reference TRBV11-2 and TRBJ2-1, is EAGVAQSPRYKIIEKRQSVAFWCNPISGHATLYWYQQILGQGPKLLIQFQNNGVVDDSQLPKDRFSAERLKGVDSTLKIQPAKLEDSAVYLCASSYSSGISYNEQFFGPGTRLTVL.

Judged by abundance, this clonotype is medium-sized. The V and J genes are TRBV5-1 and TRBJ2-5; tentative D call: TRBD2 (5 bases). Trimming removed 6 bases at V and 1 base at J, with 19 bases between. Per germline, CDR1 SGHRS and CDR2 YFSETQ. CDR3 length: 16 residues. The CDR3 DNA is TGCGCCAGCACCCGAGGACCGGCAGGACTCCAAGAGACCCAGTACTTC. It encodes CASTRGPAGLQETQYF.

This clonotype was recorded at least ten times. V gene TRBV11-3 combines with J gene TRBJ2-2; D gene ambiguous. Germline V lookup: CDR1 SGHNT, CDR2 YENEEA. The length of the CDR3 is 12 residues. The V end lost 2 bases, the J end lost 6 bases, and 4 bases lay between the germline ends. CDR3 sequence: CASSLQSGELFF. The CDR3 coding sequence is TGTGCCAGCAGCTTACAATCCGGGGAGCTGTTTTTT. The variable domain in full, with the rest retrieved from reference TRBV11-3 and TRBJ2-2, is EAGVVQSPRYKIIEKKQPVAFWCNPISGHNTLYWYLQNLGQGPELLIRYENEEAVDDSQLPKDRFSAERLKGVDSTLKIQPAELGDSAVYLCASSLQSGELFFGEGSRLTVL.

This clonotype was detected a few times. The genes are TRBV29-1 and TRBJ1-1; D might be TRBD1 (6 bases). V shed 6 bases and J shed 3 bases, with 11 bases lying between them. From germline, CDR1 is SQVTM and CDR2 ANQGSEA. This CDR3 has 12 residues. The CDR3 sequence is CSVTGYYTEAFF. The CDR3 region has the DNA TGCAGCGTCACAGGGTACTACACTGAAGCTTTCTTT. The full variable domain, in which reference TRBV29-1 and TRBJ1-1 provide the parts outside the CDR3, is SAVISQKPSRDICQRGTSLTIQCQVDSQVTMMFWYRQQPGQSLTLIATANQGSEATYESGFVIDKFPISRPNLTFSTLTVSNMSPEDSSIYLCSVTGYYTEAFFGQGTRLTVV.

There are many counts of this clonotype. The chain joins TRBV2 to TRBJ1-3; the D is unclear. Germline assignment: CDR1 SNHLY and CDR2 FYNNEI. Trimming shortened V by 4 bases and J by 5 bases, and 6 bases separated the two germline ends. This CDR3 comprises 12 residues. CDR3 in DNA: TGTGCCAGCAGTGGGAACAGAAACACCATATATTTT. Its translation: CASSGNRNTIYF.

This clonotype was found many times. The rearrangement joins TRBV7-8 to TRBJ1-2; D possibly corresponds to TRBD1 (5 bases). Trimming stripped 4 bases from V and 2 bases from J, with 11 bases between. CDR1 is SGHVS, CDR2 FQNEAQ, per germline. This CDR3 contains 14 residues. As DNA, the CDR3 is TGTGCCAGCAGCTCTACGGGGGGGAACTATGGCTACACCTTC. Its translation is CASSSTGGNYGYTF.

This clonotype was seen repeatedly, ten times or more. This chain connects TRBV10-3 to TRBJ2-3, with 10 bases aligning to TRBD2. V was pared by 4 bases and J by 0 bases, with 7 bases of the junction left unmatched. The CDR3 spans 17 residues. CDR1 and CDR2 from the germline V gene are ENHRY and SYGVKD. Here the CDR3 reads CAISGPSGGPSTDTQYF. For the CDR3, the DNA is TGTGCCATCAGTGGCCCTAGCGGGGGACCTAGCACAGATACGCAGTATTTT.

V is TRBV27 and J is TRBJ2-1; D may be TRBD2 (7 bases). The CDR3 spans 15 residues. CDR1 and CDR2 from the germline V gene are MNHEY and SMNVEV (reference sequence). V was pared by 6 bases and J by 4 bases, with 16 bases between. The CDR3 DNA reads as TGTGCCAGCAGGACTGGGGGGGCCTCGTACAATGAGCAGTTCTTC. Encoded protein: CASRTGGASYNEQFF.

By proportion, this clonotype is medium-sized. V is TRBV13 and J is TRBJ2-7, with D tentatively TRBD1 (6 bases). This CDR3 contains 13 residues. Germline lookup yields CDR1 PRHDT and CDR2 FYEKMQ (reference sequence). V was pared by 5 bases and J by 1 base, with 9 bases between. This CDR3 reads CASSPGQSYEQYV. The CDR3, as DNA: TGTGCCAGCAGCCCCGGACAGTCCTACGAGCAGTACGTC.

In its sample, this clonotype was seen many times. The chain links TRBV4-3 to TRBJ2-3; 9 bases fit TRBD2. The CDR3 has 17 amino acids. The V and J ends lost 0 bases and 3 bases, in that order; junction bases with no gene match: 7. Germline assignment: CDR1 LGHNA and CDR2 YSLEER. The CDR3 DNA follows: TGCGCCAGCAGCCAAGATCCCGGACTAGCGCGTACAGATACGCAGTATTTT. Its translation is CASSQDPGLARTDTQYF.

This clonotype is deemed medium-sized (0.01 to 0.1%). The chain is built from TRBV30 and TRBJ2-7, with D perhaps matching TRBD1 (6 bases). Germline V CDR1 and CDR2: GTSNPN, SVGIG (reference sequence). With 4 bases removed from V and 6 bases from J, the gap between germline ends came to 13 bases. The CDR3 runs 12 residues. The CDR3 loop is CAWTIQGAEQYF. CDR3 DNA sequence: TGTGCCTGGACCATACAGGGAGCCGAGCAGTACTTC.